The source of this T cell receptor (beta chain) is a study of cytomegalovirus exposure and HLA in healthy donors. General study findings and limits: An analysis done earlier found most TCR beta V segments productive about 90% or about 30% of the time.

This clone was observed a few times. The antigen is undetermined. The PCR contained 60 Vbeta and 13 Jbeta primers. Profiled with immunoSEQ multiplex PCR; TCRdb holds only in-frame clones, not every one. The top ten hold about 2.1% of the sample, which has tens of thousands of clones, approximately 7.6% seen once. The sequenced sample consisted of PBMCs. This clonotype originated in a man aged 50-59 years in good health and CMV-seronegative.

The CDR3 loop reads CASSRDRGVQTQYF. DNA for the CDR3: TGCGCCAGCAGCCGAGACAGGGGGGTACAGACCCAGTACTTC. The chain joins TRBV5-1 to TRBJ2-5, with 9 bases that match TRBD1. V lost 4 bases to trimming and J lost 6 bases; unmatched junction nucleotides: 7. CDR1 is SGHRS, CDR2 YFSETQ, per germline. The CDR3 totals 14 residues. Complete variable domain (other parts from reference TRBV5-1 and TRBJ2-5): KAGVTQTPRYLIKTRGQQVTLSCSPISGHRSVSWYQQTPGQGLQFLFEYFSETQRNKGNFPGRFSGRQFSNSRSEMNVSTLELGDSALYLCASSRDRGVQTQYFGPGTRLLVL.